The text below deals with one T cell receptor beta chain. Its target is unknown. Before they underwent DNA extraction, samples held about 0.95-10 million cryopreserved PBMC. Germline-derived CDR1 and CDR2 are LGHNA and YNFKEQ. The CDR3 loop spans 15 amino acids. The V end was cut by 0 bases, the J end by 5 bases, with 11 bases between. The data were obtained in a study of long-term antiretroviral therapy in people with HIV. Survey level was the resolution at which the v3.0 immunoSEQ assay ran. Profiling relied on immunoSEQ multiplex PCR, and the TCRdb table lists in-frame clones only, not all of them. This sample has more than 15,000 clones, with around 80% found just once. Study-level results: Repertoires in HIV (unlike those of controls) had narrower CDR3 length ranges. ART preceded a rise in diversity that nonetheless stayed lower than in transplant donor controls. Pre-ART-expanded clones dominated the repertoire at all time points.

V gene TRBV4-2 combines with J gene TRBJ2-1; tentative D call: TRBD1 (6 bases). The TCR originated in a woman younger than 45 with HIV. The sample in question was unsorted PBMCs, obtained 2.9 years after starting antiretroviral therapy. The CDR3 protein is CASSQDRGQHNEQFF. CDR3 nucleotide sequence: TGTGCCAGCAGCCAAGACAGAGGACAGCACAATGAGCAGTTCTTC.